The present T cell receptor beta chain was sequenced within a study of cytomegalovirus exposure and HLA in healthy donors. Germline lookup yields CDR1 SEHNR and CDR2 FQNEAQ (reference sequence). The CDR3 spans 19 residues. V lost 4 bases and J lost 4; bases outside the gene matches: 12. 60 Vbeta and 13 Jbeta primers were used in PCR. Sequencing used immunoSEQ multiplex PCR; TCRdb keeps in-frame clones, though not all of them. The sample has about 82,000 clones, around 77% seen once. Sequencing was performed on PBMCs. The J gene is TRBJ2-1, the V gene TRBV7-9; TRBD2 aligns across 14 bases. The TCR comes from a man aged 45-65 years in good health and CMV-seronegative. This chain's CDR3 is CASSSLGGTSGGDYNEQFF. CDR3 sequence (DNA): TGTGCCAGCAGCTCGCTGGGCGGGACTAGCGGGGGAGATTACAATGAGCAGTTCTTC.